The 24 T cell receptor beta chains below were found in one sample sequenced in a study of Graves' ophthalmopathy and Graves' hyperthyroidism. Amplification of TCR beta CDR3 regions used RNA transcripts. Scientists carried out first-round RT-PCR using HTBI primers and then a second-round multiplex PCR. TCRdb processed the multiplex PCR reads anew with MiXCR; each CDR3 protein has one entry. Seen here are under 350,000 distinct CDR3 sequences, 17% observed once, and the top ten hold 9% to 15%. The sample consisted of peripheral blood. These receptors all stem from an adult man with Graves' ophthalmopathy.

The J gene is TRBJ1-6, the V gene TRBV19; possible D gene TRBD1, 6 bases. Deletions cut 5 bases from V and 5 bases from J, with 13 bases between. This CDR3 is built from 15 residues. Per the germline V gene, CDR1 is LNHDA and CDR2 is SQIVND (reference sequence). CDR3 residues: CASSATTGDNSPLHF. The CDR3 coding sequence is TGTGCCAGTAGTGCGACGACAGGTGATAATTCACCCCTCCACTTT.

Ten or more counts support this clonotype. The chain links TRBV20-1 to TRBJ1-1, with D perhaps TRBD1 (6 bases). Germline CDR1 DFQATT, CDR2 SNEGSKA (reference sequence). The CDR3 contains 14 residues. V lost 6 bases and J lost 5, with 19 bases in between. DNA for the CDR3: TGCAGTGCCGAGGGGGGCCCGGGGGTTACTGAAGCTTTCTTT. Amino acid sequence: CSAEGGPGVTEAFF.

The chain recombines TRBV3-1 with TRBJ2-7; D is uncertain. The CDR3 has 12 amino acids. Trimming removed 1 base from V and 3 bases from J, with 4 bases in between. Germline CDR1 is LGHDT and CDR2 is YNNKEL (reference sequence). CDR3 amino acids: CASSQGVYEQYF. The CDR3 DNA reads as TGTGCCAGCAGCCAAGGCGTCTACGAGCAGTACTTC.

This clonotype appeared many times. This chain connects TRBV9 to TRBJ1-4; no firm D call. Per the germline V gene, CDR1 is SGDLS and CDR2 is YYNGEE. V lost 0 bases and J 4 bases, leaving 7 bases between the germline ends. The CDR3 length is 14 residues. As DNA, the CDR3 is TGTGCCAGCAGCGTAGGTCCGGGTAATGAAAAACTGTTTTTT. Translation gives CASSVGPGNEKLFF.

At least ten counts were recorded for this clonotype. The chain couples TRBV6-1 to TRBJ1-2, with D unresolved. Germline CDR1 MNHNS, CDR2 SASEGT. The CDR3 is made up of 12 amino acids. V was cut by 6 bases and J by 6 bases, with 11 bases left in between. The CDR3: CASRKEVNGYTF. DNA of the CDR3: TGTGCCAGCAGAAAGGAAGTCAATGGCTACACCTTC.

This chain connects TRBV18 to TRBJ1-2; no firm D call. The length of the CDR3 is 15 residues. Trimming shortened V by 2 bases and J by 6 bases, and 16 bases separated the two germline ends. Germline lookup yields CDR1 KGHSH and CDR2 LQKENI. The CDR3 DNA sequence: TGTGCCAGCTCACCAGGAGATCCAGACTTGCATGGCTACACCTTC. Protein product: CASSPGDPDLHGYTF.

This clonotype was seen ten or more times. This sequence joins TRBV29-1 and TRBJ1-5, with D tentatively TRBD1 (6 bases). Germline V gene sequence: CDR1 SQVTM, CDR2 ANQGSEA. Trimming took off 3 bases at V and 0 bases at J, with 9 bases between the two ends. The CDR3 extends over 14 amino acids. CDR3: CSVDKGGSNQPQHF. The DNA of the CDR3 is TGCAGCGTTGATAAAGGGGGTAGCAATCAGCCCCAGCATTTT.

Ten or more counts support this clonotype. The chain has TRBV6-1 and TRBJ1-2; 8 positions agree with TRBD1. The CDR3 loop spans 15 amino acids. The ends lost 2 bases at V and 2 bases at J; junction bases unmatched: 4. CDR1 is MNHNS, CDR2 SASEGT, per germline. The CDR3 region has the DNA TGTGCCAGCAGTGAACCGGACAGGGTCAACTATGGCTACACCTTC. It yields the protein CASSEPDRVNYGYTF.

The J gene is TRBJ2-7, the V gene TRBV27; 10 positions match TRBD1. Germline-derived CDR1 and CDR2 are MNHEY and SMNVEV (reference sequence). V was clipped by 3 bases and J by 1 base; unmatched bases: 6. The CDR3 spans 16 residues. CDR3 amino acids: CASSLLGTGASYEQYF. The DNA for the CDR3 is TGTGCCAGCAGTTTGCTAGGGACAGGGGCATCCTACGAGCAGTACTTC.

This clonotype came up many times. The chain employs TRBV7-9 and TRBJ2-5, with 10 bases lining up with TRBD2. The V gene end was trimmed by 3 bases and the J gene end by 5 bases; junction bases not matched to a gene: 3. This CDR3 contains 14 residues. Germline CDR1 and CDR2: SEHNR and FQNEAQ (reference sequence). The CDR3 sequence is CASSFKAGGETQYF. The CDR3, as DNA: TGTGCCAGCAGCTTCAAAGCGGGAGGGGAGACCCAGTACTTC.

This clonotype has ten or more counts. The V call is TRBV5-1, the J call TRBJ1-6, with 9 nucleotides matching TRBD1. The V gene's germline CDR1 is SGHRS and CDR2 YFSETQ. The CDR3 loop spans 16 amino acids. Germline trimming cut 0 bases from V and 9 bases from J; bases unmatched to any gene: 7. For the CDR3, the DNA is TGCGCCAGCAGCTTGGTATATGGGACAGGGCTTTCACCCCTCCACTTT. Its protein product is CASSLVYGTGLSPLHF.

The chain joins TRBV11-2 to TRBJ2-7; D possibly corresponds to TRBD1 (6 bases). CDR1 and CDR2 from the germline V gene are SGHAT and FQNNGV. The CDR3 extends over 15 amino acids. Between the trimmed V and J ends, which lost 5 bases and 1 base, there was a span of 15 bases. The CDR3 reads CASSRRQEPSYEQYF. The CDR3 region has the DNA TGTGCCAGCAGCCGACGACAGGAGCCATCCTACGAGCAGTACTTC. The full variable domain, in which reference TRBV11-2 and TRBJ2-7 provide the parts outside the CDR3, is EAGVAQSPRYKIIEKRQSVAFWCNPISGHATLYWYQQILGQGPKLLIQFQNNGVVDDSQLPKDRFSAERLKGVDSTLKIQPAKLEDSAVYLCASSRRQEPSYEQYFGPGTRLTVT.

This clonotype has ten or more counts. A read error may explain this, as a much larger clone is one base away. The conserved final phenylalanine or tryptophan is absent from the CDR3, which likely points to a read error. Because the CDR3's place on the DNA is in doubt, the DNA is left out and the CDR3 is given as listed by TCRdb. The J gene is TRBJ1-5, the V gene TRBV28; the DNA was not used to check the table's D call, TRBD1. The CDR3 numbers 18 amino acids, ends counted. The germline V gene has CDR1 MDHEN and CDR2 SYDVKM. CDR3: CASSSTAGTAFLSAPLFL.

The chain carries TRBV19 and TRBJ2-6; perhaps TRBD1 as D (6 bases). Germline assignment: CDR1 LNHDA and CDR2 SQIVND (reference sequence). Trimming left V 2 bases short and J 3 bases short, with 14 bases between. The CDR3 totals 17 residues. This CDR3 is CASSIMGQGLGANVLTF. CDR3 sequence (DNA): TGTGCCAGTAGTATAATGGGGCAGGGGCTTGGGGCCAACGTCCTGACTTTC.

This clonotype was seen at least ten times. The chain's CDR3 is CSARAQTGGYTEAFF. As DNA, the CDR3 is TGCAGTGCTAGAGCGCAGACAGGGGGTTACACTGAAGCTTTCTTT. The gene calls are TRBV20-1 and TRBJ1-1; TRBD1 aligns across 9 bases. Losses at the gene ends were 1 base for V and 3 bases for J; bases not matched to a gene: 6. Looked up from germline, CDR1 is DFQATT and CDR2 is SNEGSKA (reference sequence). This CDR3 has 15 amino acids.

The rearrangement links TRBV7-2 to TRBJ1-6; a possible D gene is TRBD1 (5 bases). Germline V gene lookup returns CDR1 SGHTA and CDR2 FQGNSA. With 5 bases removed from V and 4 bases from J, the gap between germline ends came to 15 bases. The CDR3 is 16 amino acids. CDR3 sequence: CASSLSGTLYNSPLHF. CDR3 DNA sequence: TGTGCCAGCAGCCTCTCCGGGACCCTATATAATTCACCCCTCCACTTT. The variable domain in full, completed from reference TRBV7-2 and TRBJ1-6, reads GAGVSQSPSNKVTEKGKDVELRCDPISGHTALYWYRQSLGQGLEFLIYFQGNSAPDKSGLPSDRFSAERTGGSVSTLTIQRTQQEDSAVYLCASSLSGTLYNSPLHFGNGTRLTVT.

This clonotype was counted ten times or more. This chain links TRBV30 with TRBJ1-5, with 7 positions matching TRBD1. The CDR3 has 15 amino acids. V lost 3 bases, J lost 7 bases, and 12 bases stayed unmatched. The V gene's germline CDR1 is GTSNPN and CDR2 SVGIG (reference sequence). The CDR3, as DNA: TGTGCCTGGAGCCCGGGGCCCAGGGGGTTCCAGCCCCAGCATTTT. It yields the protein CAWSPGPRGFQPQHF.

This clonotype was counted at least ten times. V is TRBV6-4 and J is TRBJ1-1; the D gene is possibly TRBD1 (6 bases). V was shortened by 7 bases and J by 9 bases, with 30 bases between the two germline ends. CDR1 and CDR2 (germline): MRHNA, SNTAGT. The CDR3 loop spans 17 amino acids. CDR3 residues: CASNKDWTEEGNGKAFF. CDR3 coding DNA: TGTGCCAGCAACAAGGACTGGACAGAGGAGGGCAACGGGAAAGCTTTCTTT.

This clonotype was found many times. The CDR3 nucleotides are TGCAGCGTTTGGGGACAGGCTCCTTCCTACGAGCAGTACTTC. Amino acids: CSVWGQAPSYEQYF. The chain couples TRBV29-1 to TRBJ2-7; 8 nucleotides agree with TRBD1. J gave up 1 base and V 5 bases, and 7 bases lay outside the gene matches. Germline V gives CDR1 SQVTM, CDR2 ANQGSEA. This CDR3 region has 14 residues.

The CDR3 loop reads CASSVGTGANEQYF. The CDR3, as DNA: TGTGCCAGCAGTGTGGGGACAGGGGCTAACGAGCAGTACTTC. This chain connects TRBV12-3 or TRBV12-4 to TRBJ2-7; TRBD1 matches at 10 bases. The CDR3 runs 14 residues. Unmatched junction bases numbered 6, after V lost 5 bases and J lost 5 bases.

In its sample, this clonotype was seen many times. The chain links TRBV4-1 to TRBJ1-2; the match to TRBD1 covers 9 bases. The V gene's germline CDR1 is MGHRA and CDR2 YSYEKL. Trimming at V came to 1 base and at J to 3 bases, leaving 6 bases not matched to a gene. CDR3 length equals 16 residues. The CDR3 here is CASSQVGQGIYYGYTF. CDR3 sequence (DNA): TGCGCCAGCAGCCAAGTTGGACAGGGGATCTACTATGGCTACACCTTC.

This clonotype was found many times. V gene TRBV7-2 combines with J gene TRBJ2-7, with D maybe TRBD1 (7 bases). Trimming shortened V by 5 bases and J by 0 bases, and 14 bases separated the two germline ends. Germline values: CDR1 SGHTA, CDR2 FQGNSA. The CDR3 extends over 15 amino acids. This chain's CDR3 is CASSPGGHYSYEQYF. As DNA, the CDR3 is TGTGCCAGCAGCCCAGGGGGGCACTACTCCTACGAGCAGTACTTC.

This clonotype came up many times. The chain recombines TRBV12-3 or TRBV12-4 with TRBJ2-7, with 7 bases lining up with TRBD2. The ends lost 6 bases at V and 7 bases at J; junction bases unmatched: 6. The CDR3 extends over 12 amino acids. CDR3 nucleotides: TGTGCCAGCAGAATTGAGGGAGGGGAGCAGTACTTC. This encodes CASRIEGGEQYF.

The rearrangement uses TRBV5-1 and TRBJ2-7; 10 positions agree with TRBD2. The CDR3 length is 16 residues. CDR1 is SGHRS, CDR2 YFSETQ, per germline. The junction had 8 bases not matched to a gene; V was cut back by 0 bases and J by 5 bases. The CDR3 bases are TGCGCCAGCAGCTTGGGTTTTCGGGGACTAGCGAACGAGCAGTACTTC. Translation gives CASSLGFRGLANEQYF. Complete variable domain (other parts from reference TRBV5-1 and TRBJ2-7): KAGVTQTPRYLIKTRGQQVTLSCSPISGHRSVSWYQQTPGQGLQFLFEYFSETQRNKGNFPGRFSGRQFSNSRSEMNVSTLELGDSALYLCASSLGFRGLANEQYFGPGTRLTVT.